The 20 T cell receptor beta chains below come from one sample, sequenced in a study of blood T cell repertoires in COVID-19. The table came from immunoSEQ multiplex PCR; TCRdb's copy has only in-frame clones and leaves some out. Of about 100,000 clones listed, around 81% are singletons. The sequenced sample consisted of peripheral blood. The receptors were gathered from a man in his fifties or sixties with active or convalescent COVID-19.

V is TRBV10-3 and J is TRBJ1-6; 11 positions match TRBD1. CDR1 ENHRY and CDR2 SYGVKD come from the germline V gene. V was clipped by 2 bases and J by 9 bases; unmatched bases: 3. This CDR3 comprises 15 residues. The CDR3 DNA sequence: TGTGCCATCAGTGAGCGGACAGGGGGCGGTTCACCCCTCCACTTT. As protein: CAISERTGGGSPLHF.

The CDR3 DNA reads as TGTGCCAGTAGTACCAGCGCGAGCTCTGGAAACACCATATATTTT. It codes for CASSTSASSGNTIYF. V is TRBV19 and J is TRBJ1-3; D call uncertain. Germline assignment: CDR1 LNHDA and CDR2 SQIVND (reference sequence). The CDR3 covers 15 residues. The germline V and J ends were trimmed by 4 bases and 0 bases, with 10 bases remaining between them.

The rearrangement links TRBV7-9 to TRBJ2-1, with 10 bases matching TRBD2. Germline lookup yields CDR1 SEHNR and CDR2 FQNEAQ (reference sequence). The CDR3 extends over 14 amino acids. V trimming: 6 bases; J trimming: 8 bases; junction bases outside the gene matches: 7. Here the CDR3 DNA reads TGTGCCAGCAGGGCTAAGCGGGAGGGCGATGAGCAGTTCTTC. This sequence encodes CASRAKREGDEQFF.

This clone came up once. As DNA, the CDR3 is TGTGCCAGCTCAAGACAGAAAGAGACCCAGTACTTC. Amino acid sequence: CASSRQKETQYF. V and J are TRBV18 and TRBJ2-5; maybe TRBD1 (5 bases). The V end was cut by 5 bases, the J end by 3 bases, with 7 bases between. The V gene's germline CDR1 is KGHSH and CDR2 LQKENI. The CDR3 runs 12 residues.

This clone was detected many times. The chain is built from TRBV5-4 and TRBJ2-6, with D unresolved. CDR1 and CDR2 (germline): SGHNT, YYREEE (reference sequence). CDR3 length equals 14 residues. Trimming removed 5 bases at V and 1 base at J, with 7 bases between. As DNA, the CDR3 is TGTGCCAGCAGTTTTATTTCTGGGGCCAACGTCCTGACTTTC. Protein: CASSFISGANVLTF.

V gene TRBV30 combines with J gene TRBJ1-4; 8 bases align to TRBD1. Trimming removed 6 bases from V and 1 base from J; junction bases left unmatched: 4. CDR3 size: 14 residues. Germline lookup yields CDR1 GTSNPN and CDR2 SVGIG (reference sequence). The CDR3 coding sequence is TGTGCCTGCCAGGGGGCTGGAACTAATGAAAAACTGTTTTTT. Translated, it gives CACQGAGTNEKLFF.

This chain uses TRBV7-9 with TRBJ1-5, with 10 bases lining up with TRBD1. Trimming took 5 bases from V and 6 from J; bases not matched to a gene: 10. The V gene's germline CDR1 is SEHNR and CDR2 FQNEAQ (reference sequence). This CDR3 comprises 16 residues. CDR3 in DNA: TGTGCCAGCAGCCTAGAGGGGACAGGGGATTCTCAGCCCCAGCATTTT. Protein: CASSLEGTGDSQPQHF.

The chain carries TRBV28 and TRBJ2-5; the D gene is possibly TRBD2 (5 bases). The ends were cut back, 3 bases at V and 7 bases at J, with 18 bases in the middle. This CDR3 contains 15 residues. The germline V gene encodes CDR1 MDHEN and CDR2 SYDVKM. The CDR3 sequence is CASSLTQPRVLTQYF. The CDR3 DNA reads TGTGCCAGCAGTTTGACCCAACCGCGGGTATTGACCCAGTACTTC. Supplemented by reference TRBV28 and TRBJ2-5, the full variable domain reads DVKVTQSSRYLVKRTGEKVFLECVQDMDHENMFWYRQDPGLGLRLIYFSYDVKMKEKGDIPEGYSVSREKKERFSLILESASTNQTSMYLCASSLTQPRVLTQYFGPGTRLLVL.

The genes are TRBV21-1 and TRBJ2-7; TRBD2 reflects the table's D call only, with no check against the DNA. TRBV21-1 is recorded as a pseudogene. The CDR3 runs to 14 residues. In nucleotides, the CDR3 is TGTGCCAGCAGCATCGGCCTAGCCAACTACGAGCAGTACTTC. Translating it yields CASSIGLANYEQYF.

This sequence joins TRBV4-2 and TRBJ2-1; the match to TRBD1 covers 8 bases. Looked up from germline, CDR1 is LGHNA and CDR2 is YNFKEQ. J was trimmed by 9 bases and V by 1 base; bases with no gene match: 8. This CDR3 has 15 amino acids. CDR3 sequence: CASSQADREKGEQFF. In DNA form, the CDR3 reads TGTGCCAGCAGCCAAGCGGACAGGGAGAAGGGTGAGCAGTTCTTC.

This chain connects TRBV9 to TRBJ2-3, with a possible D match to TRBD2 (6 bases). Per germline, CDR1 SGDLS and CDR2 YYNGEE. The CDR3 loop spans 14 amino acids. V gave up 0 bases and J gave up 4 bases, with 9 bases separating them. The CDR3: CASSVELAPDTQYF. The CDR3 bases are TGTGCCAGCAGCGTAGAACTAGCCCCAGATACGCAGTATTTT.

The chain is built from TRBV9 and TRBJ1-2, with a weak D call TRBD1 (6 bases). The CDR3 runs to 16 residues. Trimming took off 6 bases at V and 0 bases at J, with 18 bases between the two ends. Looked up from germline, CDR1 is SGDLS and CDR2 is YYNGEE. CDR3 sequence reads: CASTAGVREANYGYTF. The CDR3, as DNA: TGTGCCAGCACCGCAGGGGTCCGGGAAGCTAACTATGGCTACACCTTC. The whole variable domain, filled in from reference TRBV9 and TRBJ1-2, reads DSGVTQTPKHLITATGQRVTLRCSPRSGDLSVYWYQQSLDQGLQFLIQYYNGEERAKGNILERFSAQQFPDLHSELNLSSLELGDSALYFCASTAGVREANYGYTFGSGTRLTVV.

The chain carries TRBV18 and TRBJ2-5; possibly TRBD1 for D (6 bases). V lost 2 bases to trimming and J lost 10 bases, with 20 bases between them. The CDR3 covers 15 residues. Germline V lookup: CDR1 KGHSH, CDR2 LQKENI. This CDR3 reads CASSPRQALAFDQYF. The CDR3 DNA is TGTGCCAGCTCACCAAGACAGGCCCTCGCCTTCGACCAGTACTTC.

As concerns this clone: Germline and junction disagree at one end, which may indicate a read error. The chain couples TRBV18 to TRBJ2-7; TRBD1 is a possible D gene (5 bases). CDR1 is KGHSH, CDR2 LQKENI, per germline. CDR3 length equals 17 residues. The CDR3 DNA reads as TGTGCCAGCTCACCACGTGGGGCGCACAGGTCCTCCCACGAGCAGTACTTC. This codes for CASSPRGAHRSSHEQYF.

The chain recombines TRBV24-1 with TRBJ1-4; D call uncertain. CDR1 KGHDR and CDR2 SFDVKD come from the germline V gene. The V and J ends lost 2 bases and 8 bases respectively, with 14 bases between them. This CDR3 contains 15 residues. The CDR3 DNA is TGTGCCACCAGTGATTCTCCGGGGAGAGGAGAAAAACTGTTTTTT. It encodes CATSDSPGRGEKLFF.

V and J are TRBV11-2 and TRBJ2-1; 8 nucleotides line up with TRBD2. The V gene's germline CDR1 is SGHAT and CDR2 FQNNGV. Unmatched junction bases numbered 11, after V lost 1 base and J lost 12 bases. The CDR3 loop spans 15 amino acids. The CDR3 protein is CASSLGRSGSGGQFF. CDR3 DNA: TGTGCCAGCAGCTTAGGAAGAAGCGGGAGCGGCGGGCAGTTCTTC.

V gene TRBV19 combines with J gene TRBJ2-5; 10 nucleotides align to TRBD2. CDR1 LNHDA and CDR2 SQIVND come from the germline V gene (reference sequence). The CDR3 totals 16 residues. V dropped 9 bases and J dropped 2; count of bases not matched to a gene: 12. The CDR3 protein is CASSSGSSGDQETQYF. The CDR3 DNA follows: TGTGCCAGCTCTAGCGGGAGTTCTGGAGATCAAGAGACCCAGTACTTC.

The rearrangement uses TRBV27 and TRBJ1-1, with 7 positions matching TRBD1. The CDR3 sequence is 16 residues long. With V trimmed by 6 bases and J by 1 base, 11 bases remained unmatched. Germline-derived CDR1 and CDR2 are MNHEY and SMNVEV (reference sequence). CDR3 in amino acids: CASRTGQNKQNTEAFF. The CDR3 bases are TGTGCCAGCAGAACGGGACAGAATAAGCAGAACACTGAAGCTTTCTTT.

V usage is TRBV11-2 and J usage is TRBJ1-3; D is possibly TRBD1 (5 bases). V was clipped by 4 bases and J by 0 bases, with 7 bases between them. This CDR3 is 14 amino acids long. Germline CDR1 SGHAT, CDR2 FQNNGV. The CDR3 region is CASSWDFSGNTIYF. As DNA, the CDR3 is TGTGCCAGCAGCTGGGACTTCTCTGGAAACACCATATATTTT.

This clone was picked up one time. The V gene is TRBV10-1, the J gene TRBJ2-6; D perhaps matches TRBD1 (5 bases). This CDR3 spans 16 amino acids. Trimming cost V 5 bases and J 4 bases, with 15 bases left between them. From germline, CDR1 is WNHNN and CDR2 SYGVQD (reference sequence). DNA of the CDR3: TGCGCCAGCAGTACCGGACAAGGGGCAGGGGCCAACGTCCTGACTTTC. This gives the protein CASSTGQGAGANVLTF.